This TCR beta chain was recorded in a study of T cell responses to AZD1222 COVID-19 vaccine. The CDR3 loop spans 12 amino acids. V was shortened by 4 bases and J by 5 bases, with 7 bases between the two germline ends. Germline V gene sequence: CDR1 SGHTA, CDR2 FQGTGA. Here immunoSEQ multiplex PCR was the method, and the copy in TCRdb shows in-frame clones only, minus some. The sample shows 160,000 or so clones, about 88% of them seen only once. A note on this clone: Its target is unknown.

Study-wide points: It was only after the peak T cell response that any repertoires were sampled.

The rearrangement joins TRBV7-3 to TRBJ2-3, with D possibly TRBD1 on 5 matching bases. The TCR originated in an adult in good health. This sample comprised peripheral blood, obtained on day 0 of AZD1222 vaccination. CDR3 DNA: TGTGCCAGCAGCTACGACAGAGATACGCAGTATTTT. Translated, it gives CASSYDRDTQYF. Filled out from reference TRBV7-3 and TRBJ2-3, the complete variable domain reads GAGVSQTPSNKVTEKGKYVELRCDPISGHTALYWYRQSLGQGPEFLIYFQGTGAADDSGLPNDRFFAVRPEGSVSTLKIQRTERGDSAVYLCASSYDRDTQYFGPGTRLTVL.